One sample yielded the 26 T cell receptor beta chains listed below, sequenced in a study of T cells in Graves' hyperthyroidism and ophthalmopathy. Researchers took RNA transcripts and amplified the TCR beta CDR3 regions from them. The TCR CDR3 was amplified in a first-round RT-PCR using the HTBI primer set. Using its own MiXCR run on the multiplex PCR reads, TCRdb lists one record per CDR3 protein. There are some 300,000 distinct CDR3 sequences in the sample; roughly 15% occur only once, and around 33% lies in the top ten. Material for sequencing was blood. All receptors come from a man between 25 and 39 years old with Graves' hyperthyroidism.

The chain uses TRBV18 and TRBJ1-2; unclear D gene. Germline V gives CDR1 KGHSH, CDR2 LQKENI. The V end was cut by 3 bases, the J end by 5 bases, with 13 bases between. This CDR3 region has 14 residues. Here the CDR3 reads CASSPRSLGYGYTF. Here the CDR3 DNA reads TGTGCCAGCTCACCCCGTTCTCTGGGGTATGGCTACACCTTC.

This clonotype was recorded at least ten times. This chain joins TRBV12-3 or TRBV12-4 and TRBJ2-1; D is uncertain. V lost 4 bases and J lost 3, with 13 bases in between. The length of the CDR3 is 15 residues. The CDR3 coding sequence is TGTGCCAGCAGTTCCCTAGGAATCCTCTACAATGAGCAGTTCTTC. This encodes CASSSLGILYNEQFF.

This clonotype was detected many times. This rearrangement joins TRBV24-1 to TRBJ2-5; 8 positions match TRBD1. This CDR3 is built from 13 residues. J gave up 1 base and V 9 bases, and 3 bases lay outside the gene matches. CDR1 and CDR2 from the germline V gene are KGHDR and SFDVKD. For the CDR3, the DNA is TGTGCCACCCAGGGGGCCGCCCAAGAGACCCAGTACTTC. This codes for CATQGAAQETQYF.

The sample holds one count of this clonotype. It may be a read error: a sequence one base away is much more abundant. The chain carries TRBV24-1 and TRBJ1-1; weak D call: TRBD1 (5 bases). The V gene's germline CDR1 is KGHDR and CDR2 SFDVKD. V was clipped by 11 bases and J by 1 base, with 13 bases between them. The CDR3 totals 13 residues. The CDR3 loop reads CANRRRENTEAFF. The CDR3 nucleotides read TGTGCCAACAGGAGGAGGGAGAACACTGAAGCTTTCTTT.

This clonotype was seen repeatedly, ten times or more. The J gene is TRBJ2-3, the V gene TRBV24-1; D is possibly TRBD1 or TRBD2 (5 bases each). The V gene's germline CDR1 is KGHDR and CDR2 SFDVKD. The CDR3 has 13 residues. V lost 4 bases and J 9 bases, leaving 13 bases between the germline ends. DNA for the CDR3: TGTGCCACCAGTGAGAGGGGTCTAAGCACGCAGTATTTT. Amino acid sequence: CATSERGLSTQYF.

This clonotype has a count of ten or more. This sequence joins TRBV12-5 and TRBJ2-7; D is uncertain. Germline loops: CDR1 LGHNT, CDR2 FRNRAP. V lost 5 bases to trimming and J lost 2 bases, with 7 bases between them. This CDR3 has 12 residues. The CDR3 DNA reads as TGTGCTAGTGGTCCCGCTCCCTACGAGCAGTACTTC. Translation gives CASGPAPYEQYF.

This clonotype was recorded a few times. The chain carries TRBV18 and TRBJ2-1; a possible D gene is TRBD1 (7 bases). V was pared by 6 bases and J by 3 bases, with 18 bases between. CDR1 and CDR2 (germline): KGHSH, LQKENI. CDR3 length equals 16 residues. In DNA, the CDR3 is TGTGCCAGCTCGACGAGGGCGGGACAGAACTACAATGAGCAGTTCTTC. It encodes CASSTRAGQNYNEQFF.

This clonotype was found a few times. This sequence joins TRBV9 and TRBJ2-7; TRBD1 aligns across 8 bases. The V and J ends lost 3 bases and 3 bases, in that order; junction bases with no gene match: 2. This CDR3 has 13 residues. Per the germline V gene, CDR1 is SGDLS and CDR2 is YYNGEE. The CDR3 region has the DNA TGTGCCAGCAGCGGGGACAGGCACTACGAGCAGTACTTC. This gives the protein CASSGDRHYEQYF.

The table lists this clonotype with a few counts. The chain links TRBV6-1 to TRBJ2-2, with D unclear. Between the trimmed V and J ends, which lost 1 base and 0 bases, there was a span of 12 bases. Germline CDR1 is MNHNS and CDR2 is SASEGT. This CDR3 contains 17 residues. CDR3 region: CASSEVGNPSNTGELFF. In nucleotides, the CDR3 is TGTGCCAGCAGTGAAGTGGGGAATCCGTCGAACACCGGGGAGCTGTTTTTT.

To note about this clonotype: This clone may be a read error of a much larger clone one base away. V usage is TRBV6-1 and J usage is TRBJ2-7; 9 bases are shared with TRBD2. V gave up 10 bases and J gave up 6 bases; unmatched junction bases: 13. This CDR3 is 14 amino acids long. CDR1 and CDR2 (germline): MNHNS, SASEGT. DNA of the CDR3: TGTGCCATCACGGCGGCTAGCGGGATAGTCGAGCAGTACTTC. Protein: CAITAASGIVEQYF.

This clonotype has at least ten counts. The V gene is TRBV18, the J gene TRBJ1-5; D gene unclear. This CDR3 has 13 amino acids. With 2 bases removed from V and 7 bases from J, the gap between germline ends came to 9 bases. Germline loops: CDR1 KGHSH, CDR2 LQKENI. CDR3 residues: CASSPEERQPQHF. CDR3 DNA: TGTGCCAGCTCACCAGAAGAAAGACAGCCCCAGCATTTT.

The chain combines TRBV28 with TRBJ2-1; 10 bases match TRBD2. V lost 5 bases to trimming and J lost 3 bases; unmatched junction nucleotides: 10. CDR3 length: 17 amino acids. Germline-derived CDR1 and CDR2 are MDHEN and SYDVKM. CDR3 in amino acids: CASSIPGLASFYNEQFF. In DNA form, the CDR3 reads TGTGCCAGCAGTATCCCGGGACTAGCGAGCTTCTACAATGAGCAGTTCTTC.

This clonotype occurred many times. The chain joins TRBV6-1 to TRBJ2-1; a possible D gene is TRBD1 (6 bases). V was shortened by 8 bases and J by 6 bases, with 20 bases between the two germline ends. The CDR3 is 15 residues long. CDR1 and CDR2 (germline): MNHNS, SASEGT. CDR3 residues: CASLRLGAGSNEQFF. Here the CDR3 DNA reads TGTGCCAGCCTTCGATTGGGGGCCGGAAGCAATGAGCAGTTCTTC.

This clonotype was detected ten times or more. The V gene is TRBV2, the J gene TRBJ2-3, with 7 nucleotides matching TRBD2. This CDR3 region has 13 residues. V lost 6 bases, J lost 1 base, and 1 base stayed unmatched. Per germline, CDR1 SNHLY and CDR2 FYNNEI. CDR3 loop: CASRGGGTDTQYF. DNA for the CDR3: TGTGCCAGCAGGGGGGGGGGCACAGATACGCAGTATTTT.

This clonotype was detected a few times. V gene TRBV11-3 combines with J gene TRBJ2-1; a possible D gene is TRBD2 (6 bases). V was cut by 3 bases and J by 6 bases, with 15 bases left in between. Germline lookup yields CDR1 SGHNT and CDR2 YENEEA. The CDR3 loop spans 15 amino acids. Written as DNA, the CDR3 is TGTGCCAGCAGCTTGGCGGAGGACGGGGGCAATGAGCAGTTCTTC. Protein: CASSLAEDGGNEQFF. The full variable domain, its missing parts supplied by reference TRBV11-3 and TRBJ2-1, is EAGVVQSPRYKIIEKKQPVAFWCNPISGHNTLYWYLQNLGQGPELLIRYENEEAVDDSQLPKDRFSAERLKGVDSTLKIQPAELGDSAVYLCASSLAEDGGNEQFFGPGTRLTVL.

This clonotype was recorded many times. The chain joins TRBV30 to TRBJ1-4; D may be TRBD1 (5 bases). Trimming took 3 bases from V and 8 from J, leaving 13 bases between them. Germline V gene sequence: CDR1 GTSNPN, CDR2 SVGIG (reference sequence). The CDR3 spans 13 residues. The CDR3 region has the DNA TGTGCCTGGAGACGGGGGGGTCACGAAAAACTGTTTTTT. This codes for CAWRRGGHEKLFF.

This sequence joins TRBV11-2 and TRBJ1-6; D possibly corresponds to TRBD1 (6 bases). V was pared by 0 bases and J by 8 bases, with 14 bases between. Germline CDR1 is SGHAT and CDR2 is FQNNGV. This CDR3 comprises 16 residues. The CDR3 DNA follows: TGTGCCAGCAGCTTAGACTCAAGGGGGATGGATTCACCCCTCCACTTT. Translated: CASSLDSRGMDSPLHF.

The rearrangement links TRBV9 to TRBJ2-1; 7 positions agree with TRBD1. This CDR3 is 15 amino acids long. V dropped 2 bases and J dropped 2; count of bases not matched to a gene: 4. CDR1 and CDR2 (germline): SGDLS, YYNGEE. The CDR3 loop reads CASSVYRGPYNEQFF. The CDR3 nucleotides are TGTGCCAGCAGCGTTTACAGGGGTCCCTACAATGAGCAGTTCTTC.

This clonotype has just a few counts. The chain combines TRBV20-1 with TRBJ2-7; possible D gene TRBD2, 5 bases. Between the trimmed V and J ends, which lost 7 bases and 0 bases, there was a span of 10 bases. From germline, CDR1 is DFQATT and CDR2 SNEGSKA (reference sequence). This CDR3 has 12 amino acids. Here the CDR3 DNA reads TGCAGTGGGACTCCAAGCTCCTACGAGCAGTACTTC. Translating gives CSGTPSSYEQYF.

This clonotype was recorded many times. The rearrangement links TRBV7-2 to TRBJ2-2; 7 bases map to TRBD2. V dropped 0 bases and J dropped 5; count of bases not matched to a gene: 0. The V gene's germline CDR1 is SGHTA and CDR2 FQGNSA. CDR3 length equals 14 residues. As DNA, the CDR3 is TGTGCCAGCAGCTTAGCGGGGGGGACCGGGGAGCTGTTTTTT. Translating gives CASSLAGGTGELFF.

The chain links TRBV5-1 to TRBJ2-1, with 9 bases identical to TRBD1. CDR3 length equals 15 residues. The J segment lost 7 bases and the V segment lost 4 bases, leaving 9 bases of the junction unmatched. The germline V gene encodes CDR1 SGHRS and CDR2 YFSETQ. CDR3 amino acids: CASSGGQGLGNEQFF. The CDR3 bases are TGCGCCAGCAGCGGGGGACAGGGTTTGGGAAATGAGCAGTTCTTC.

The chain joins TRBV28 to TRBJ2-5; 7 bases are a match to TRBD1. With V trimmed by 4 bases and J by 4 bases, 9 bases remained unmatched. Germline CDR1 and CDR2: MDHEN and SYDVKM. The CDR3 runs 15 residues. The CDR3, as DNA: TGTGCCAGCAGTTGGGGACAGCTAAGTGGAGAGACCCAGTACTTC. Protein sequence: CASSWGQLSGETQYF.

Of note for this clonotype: Because it lacks the conserved phenylalanine or tryptophan at the end, this CDR3 is likely a read error. The chain carries TRBV6-1 and TRBJ2-1; 9 bases map to TRBD2. Germline values: CDR1 MNHNS, CDR2 SASEGT. The trim removed 6 bases at V and 0 bases at J, leaving 6 bases unmatched. The CDR3 is 16 amino acids. DNA of the CDR3: TGTGCCAGCAGCCGCAATAGCGGGAGCTCCTACAATGAGCAGTTCCTC. It is translated as CASSRNSGSSYNEQFL.

This clonotype was observed at least ten times. The chain links TRBV7-6 to TRBJ1-6; D perhaps matches TRBD1 (5 bases). Germline CDR1 is SGHVS and CDR2 is FNYEAQ. Trimming took 1 base from V and 7 from J, leaving 5 bases between them. The CDR3 length is 13 residues. Written as DNA, the CDR3 is TGTGCCAGCAGCTTAGAGGGGAATTCACCCCTCCACTTT. The encoded protein is CASSLEGNSPLHF.

There are many counts of this clonotype. This rearrangement joins TRBV30 to TRBJ1-1, with D hard to call. V was pared by 3 bases and J by 0 bases, with 8 bases between. There are 13 residues in the CDR3. CDR1 is GTSNPN and CDR2 is SVGIG in the germline V gene (reference sequence). CDR3 nucleotides: TGTGCCTGGAGCGAGAGCATGAACACTGAAGCTTTCTTT. Translated: CAWSESMNTEAFF. The variable domain in full, with the rest retrieved from reference TRBV30 and TRBJ1-1, is SQTIHQWPATLVQPVGSPLSLECTVEGTSNPNLYWYRQAAGRGLQLLFYSVGIGQISSEVPQNLSASRPQDRQFILSSKKLLLSDSGFYLCAWSESMNTEAFFGQGTRLTVV.

The chain joins TRBV2 to TRBJ1-2; D remains ambiguous. CDR3 length equals 12 residues. Germline V gene lookup returns CDR1 SNHLY and CDR2 FYNNEI. V lost 8 bases and J 3 bases, leaving 10 bases between the germline ends. CDR3 bases: TGTGCCAGCTCAGAGACGGACTATGGCTACACCTTC. Its translation: CASSETDYGYTF. Complete variable domain (other parts from reference TRBV2 and TRBJ1-2): EPEVTQTPSHQVTQMGQEVILRCVPISNHLYFYWYRQILGQKVEFLVSFYNNEISEKSEIFDDQFSVERPDGSNFTLKIRSTKLEDSAMYFCASSETDYGYTFGSGTRLTVV.